The 10 T cell receptor beta chains below come from one sample, sequenced in a study of blood T cell repertoires in COVID-19. Using immunoSEQ multiplex PCR, the repertoire was profiled, and TCRdb retains in-frame clones only, with some absent. The data contain 200,000 to 300,000 clones, 88% of them singletons. Material: PBMCs or T cells enriched from blood (not recorded which). These receptors were collected from a woman between 35 and 50 years old with acute COVID-19.

As regards this clone: At one end the junction does not follow the germline gene, possibly because of a read error. V and J are TRBV7-7 and TRBJ2-5; 10 positions agree with TRBD2. Germline CDR1 is SSHAT and CDR2 is FNYEAQ (reference sequence). This CDR3 region has 16 residues. For the CDR3, the DNA is TGTGCTAGCAGCCCCGGGACTAGCGTGCCTCAAGAGACCCAGTACTTC. It is translated as CASSPGTSVPQETQYF. The complete variable domain, with remaining parts taken from reference TRBV7-7 and TRBJ2-5, reads GAGVSQSPRYKVTKRGQDVTLRCDPISSHATLYWYQQALGQGPEFLTYFNYEAQPDKSGLPSDRFSAERPEGSISTLTIQRTEQRDSAMYRCASSPGTSVPQETQYFGPGTRLLVL.

This rearrangement joins TRBV25-1 to TRBJ1-1; a weak D match, TRBD1 (5 bases). The CDR3 runs to 15 residues. Trimming shortened V by 3 bases and J by 5 bases, and 16 bases separated the two germline ends. Looked up from germline, CDR1 is MGHDK and CDR2 is SYGVNS. CDR3 in amino acids: CASSDSSSGGTEAFF. The CDR3, as DNA: TGTGCCAGCAGTGACTCCTCCTCGGGGGGGACTGAAGCTTTCTTT.

V usage is TRBV28 and J usage is TRBJ2-7, with 8 bases lining up with TRBD1. Per germline, CDR1 MDHEN and CDR2 SYDVKM. The CDR3 length is 16 residues. V was pared by 4 bases and J by 1 base, with 9 bases of the junction left unmatched. CDR3 coding DNA: TGTGCCAGCAGTTCCCCCTCGGGGACAGGTTCCTACGAGCAGTACTTC. This encodes CASSSPSGTGSYEQYF. Looking up the rest from reference TRBV28 and TRBJ2-7 gives the full variable domain: DVKVTQSSRYLVKRTGEKVFLECVQDMDHENMFWYRQDPGLGLRLIYFSYDVKMKEKGDIPEGYSVSREKKERFSLILESASTNQTSMYLCASSSPSGTGSYEQYFGPGTRLTVT.

The gene calls are TRBV3-1 (or the pseudogene TRBV3-2) and TRBJ2-5; 7 bases match TRBD1. CDR1 is LGHDT, CDR2 YNNKEL, per germline (reference sequence). Trimming at V came to 1 base and at J to 6 bases, leaving 5 bases not matched to a gene. CDR3 size: 14 residues. For the CDR3, the DNA is TGTGCCAGCAGCCAAGTCCAGGGGGTGCAGACCCAGTACTTC. Encoded protein: CASSQVQGVQTQYF.

V and J are TRBV6-2 or TRBV6-3 and TRBJ2-7; D ambiguous. V gave up 4 bases and J gave up 0 bases, with 10 bases separating them. The CDR3 runs 14 residues. From germline, CDR1 is MNHEY and CDR2 SVGEGT. This CDR3 reads CASSLELLSYEQYV. For the CDR3, the DNA is TGTGCCAGCAGTTTAGAACTTCTCTCCTACGAGCAGTACGTC.

The chain links TRBV7-6 to TRBJ1-1; 7 bases match TRBD1. The length of the CDR3 is 15 residues. CDR1 is SGHVS and CDR2 is FNYEAQ in the germline V gene. The ends lost 0 bases at V and 6 bases at J; junction bases unmatched: 7. The CDR3, as DNA: TGTGCCAGCAGCTTAGCCCCATCGGGACAGTCTGAAGCTTTCTTT. Its translation: CASSLAPSGQSEAFF.

In DNA, the CDR3 is TGCGCCAGCAGCCCAGACCCTGATGGAGTGACCCAGTACTTC. Translated: CASSPDPDGVTQYF. The chain links TRBV5-1 to TRBJ2-5; D ambiguous. The CDR3 spans 14 residues. Trimming left V 4 bases short and J 7 bases short, with 17 bases between. Germline values: CDR1 SGHRS, CDR2 YFSETQ.

The chain has TRBV5-1 and TRBJ1-2, with 9 bases matching TRBD1. CDR3 length equals 15 residues. CDR1 and CDR2 (germline): SGHRS, YFSETQ. V shed 5 bases and J 1 base; nucleotides not matched to a gene: 6. The CDR3 DNA reads as TGCGCCAGCAGAGACCGGGACAGGGATAACTATGGCTACACCTTC. Its protein product is CASRDRDRDNYGYTF.

V gene TRBV19 combines with J gene TRBJ1-4; TRBD1 matches at 8 bases. The V gene end was trimmed by 7 bases and the J gene end by 3 bases; junction bases not matched to a gene: 4. CDR3 length: 14 amino acids. In germline, CDR1 is LNHDA, CDR2 SQIVND (reference sequence). The CDR3 DNA reads as TGTGCCAGTAACCCGGGACAGGCTAATGAAAAACTGTTTTTT. Translating it yields CASNPGQANEKLFF.

The V gene is TRBV2, the J gene TRBJ1-5; D is possibly TRBD1 (6 bases). Germline assignment: CDR1 SNHLY and CDR2 FYNNEI. V was shortened by 5 bases and J by 3 bases, with 11 bases between the two germline ends. This CDR3 is built from 14 residues. The CDR3 here is CASSSTGFNQPQHF. The CDR3 bases are TGTGCCAGCAGTTCTACAGGGTTCAATCAGCCCCAGCATTTT.